The clone carrying this T cell receptor beta chain turned up a few times. V lost 1 base and J lost 10, with 20 bases in between. The V gene's germline CDR1 is SGHTS and CDR2 YDEGEE. The CDR3 is 16 amino acids. The source material, RNA transcripts, was used to amplify TCR beta CDR3 regions. Using the HTBI primer set, a first-round RT-PCR was run on the TCR CDR3. TCRdb re-called the multiplex PCR reads with MiXCR, one entry per CDR3 protein. The sample holds around 760,000 distinct CDR3 sequences; 30% to 40% are singletons and the top ten take around a third. The sample originates from a study of T cells in Graves' hyperthyroidism and ophthalmopathy.

J is TRBJ1-4 and V is TRBV5-8; D unresolved. The sample comprised blood. This receptor was obtained from a woman aged 40-49 years with Graves' hyperthyroidism. CDR3 protein: CASSLFPGAGSGKLFF. DNA of the CDR3: TGTGCCAGCAGCTTGTTTCCGGGCGCCGGATCCGGAAAACTGTTTTTT.